This T cell receptor beta chain originates from a study of regulatory T cells in long-lasting Graves disease. The CDR3 consists of 13 residues. CDR1 and CDR2 (germline): SNHLY, FYNNEI. The germline V and J ends were trimmed by 6 bases and 2 bases, with 11 bases remaining between them. Sample time point: persistent/refractory GD, antithyroid drugs over 5 years with positive TRAb. Researchers made the TCR library from RNA that was extracted from PBMCs. Arm-PCR of CDR3 regions and iRepertoire HTBI primers were used to build TCR beta libraries. TCRdb re-analysed the multiplex PCR reads in MiXCR, keeping a single row per CDR3 protein. The table has 300,000 to 500,000 distinct CDR3 sequences, under 25% seen once. Study-wide points: Segments TRBV28, TRBJ1-2 and TRBJ2-5 showed preferential usage in persistent disease.

As to this clonotype: Its antigen is still unknown.

The clonotype was recovered from a female donor with Graves disease. The chain combines TRBV2 with TRBJ2-7; perhaps TRBD2 as D (5 bases). This sample comprised peripheral blood mononuclear cells (PBMCs), obtained when the disease was refractory, from a patient treated with antithyroid drugs. The CDR3 is CASSAQRTYEQYF. In DNA form, the CDR3 reads TGTGCCAGCAGCGCACAGCGGACCTACGAGCAGTACTTC.